This TCR beta chain appears in the sequencing data of a study of blood T cell repertoires in COVID-19. Study overall: Researchers got acute and convalescent COVID-19 samples from the United States, Italy and Spain. T cells, B-cell-depleted T cells, or PBMCs provided the cDNA or gDNA that served as material.

Repertoires were generated with immunoSEQ multiplex PCR, while TCRdb's copy carries only in-frame clones and drops some. The data hold 200,000 to 250,000 clones, with roughly 82% observed a single time. V dropped 4 bases and J dropped 0; count of bases not matched to a gene: 7. Germline V gene data show CDR1 as LGHNA and CDR2 as YNFKEQ. The CDR3 length is 16 residues. This clone was detected only a few times. The sequence was obtained from a man aged 50 to 59 with active or convalescent COVID-19. Source material: peripheral blood. The V gene is TRBV4-2, the J gene TRBJ2-3; 7 bases match TRBD2. This CDR3 reads CASSPLALPSTDTQYF. The CDR3 region has the DNA TGTGCCAGCAGCCCACTAGCGTTACCTAGCACAGATACGCAGTATTTT.